A single sample is the source of the 31 T cell receptor beta chains below, sequenced in a study of blood T cell repertoires in COVID-19. Clones were sequenced by immunoSEQ multiplex PCR, and TCRdb holds only the in-frame ones, with some missing. Of about 39,000 clones in the sample, approximately 80% were seen once. The sequencing sample was made of peripheral blood. The receptors come from a man aged 45-65 years with active or convalescent COVID-19.

The chain is built from TRBV11-2 and TRBJ1-1; 9 nucleotides line up with TRBD1. This CDR3 comprises 15 residues. The germline gives CDR1 SGHAT, CDR2 FQNNGV. The V segment lost 2 bases and the J segment 1 base; nucleotides outside the gene matches: 2. The CDR3 spells CASSLSGQGNTEAFF. Here the CDR3 DNA reads TGTGCCAGCAGCTTATCGGGACAGGGGAACACTGAAGCTTTCTTT. Looking up the rest from reference TRBV11-2 and TRBJ1-1 gives the full variable domain: EAGVAQSPRYKIIEKRQSVAFWCNPISGHATLYWYQQILGQGPKLLIQFQNNGVVDDSQLPKDRFSAERLKGVDSTLKIQPAKLEDSAVYLCASSLSGQGNTEAFFGQGTRLTVV.

This chain joins TRBV24-1 and TRBJ2-1, with TRBD1 identical over 10 bases. Germline-derived CDR1 and CDR2 are KGHDR and SFDVKD. V lost 3 bases and J lost 8; bases outside the gene matches: 3. This CDR3 is 14 amino acids long. This chain's CDR3 is CATSDGDRGHEQFF. In DNA form, the CDR3 reads TGTGCCACCAGTGATGGGGACAGGGGACATGAGCAGTTCTTC.

This CDR3 is CASSPGTSQYNEQFF. For the CDR3, the DNA is TGTGCCAGCAGCCCCGGGACTAGCCAGTACAATGAGCAGTTCTTC. The chain has TRBV5-6 and TRBJ2-1, with 9 bases matching TRBD2. J lost 4 bases, V lost 4 bases, and 6 bases had no gene match. Germline V CDR1 and CDR2: SGHDT, YYEEEE. The CDR3 contains 15 residues.

This clone has a handful of counts. The V and J genes are TRBV2 and TRBJ2-1, with 12 bases matching TRBD2. CDR3 size: 16 residues. Trimming cost V 1 base and J 7 bases; bases outside gene matches: 5. CDR1 is SNHLY and CDR2 is FYNNEI in the germline V gene. CDR3 bases: TGTGCCAGCAGTGAAGGCCTAGCGGGGGGGATGAATGAGCAGTTCTTC. Translating gives CASSEGLAGGMNEQFF. Full variable domain (outside the CDR3, taken from reference TRBV2 and TRBJ2-1): EPEVTQTPSHQVTQMGQEVILRCVPISNHLYFYWYRQILGQKVEFLVSFYNNEISEKSEIFDDQFSVERPDGSNFTLKIRSTKLEDSAMYFCASSEGLAGGMNEQFFGPGTRLTVL.

The gene calls are TRBV18 and TRBJ1-4; 7 bases map to TRBD1. After removal of 8 bases from V and 2 bases from J, the junction contained 5 bases not matched to a gene. CDR1 and CDR2 from the germline V gene are KGHSH and LQKENI. There are 14 residues in the CDR3. The CDR3 DNA follows: TGTGCCAGCGGCCAGACAGGGACTAATGAAAAACTGTTTTTT. It translates to CASGQTGTNEKLFF. Variable domain in full (rest from reference TRBV18 and TRBJ1-4): NAGVMQNPRHLVRRRGQEARLRCSPMKGHSHVYWYRQLPEEGLKFMVYLQKENIIDESGMPKERFSAEFPKEGPSILRIQQVVRGDSAAYFCASGQTGTNEKLFFGSGTQLSVL.

The rearrangement uses TRBV27 and TRBJ1-1; 8 bases agree with TRBD1. This CDR3 comprises 14 residues. V lost 8 bases, J lost 1 base, and 6 bases stayed unmatched. CDR1 and CDR2 from the germline V gene are MNHEY and SMNVEV (reference sequence). The CDR3 here is CASRIDRGNTEAFF. The CDR3 nucleotides are TGTGCCAGCCGAATCGACAGGGGGAACACTGAAGCTTTCTTT.

The chain has TRBV9 and TRBJ1-1; D gene ambiguous. Germline CDR1 SGDLS, CDR2 YYNGEE. This CDR3 is 13 amino acids long. Trimming took off 0 bases at V and 3 bases at J, with 6 bases between the two ends. The DNA for the CDR3 is TGTGCCAGCAGCGTAGATGGCCACACTGAAGCTTTCTTT. Translating gives CASSVDGHTEAFF.

V is TRBV4-1 and J is TRBJ1-1; a possible D gene is TRBD1 (5 bases). Trimming took off 4 bases at V and 0 bases at J, with 15 bases between the two ends. The V gene's germline CDR1 is MGHRA and CDR2 YSYEKL. CDR3 size: 16 residues. The CDR3 bases are TGCGCCAGCAGCCCGATTGGCAGGGCCATGAACACTGAAGCTTTCTTT. The encoded protein is CASSPIGRAMNTEAFF.

This clone was counted a single time. J is TRBJ2-7 and V is TRBV7-2; 7 nucleotides match TRBD1. The CDR3 spans 14 residues. V dropped 1 base and J dropped 5; count of bases not matched to a gene: 5. The germline V gene has CDR1 SGHTA and CDR2 FQGNSA. DNA of the CDR3: TGTGCCAGCAGCTTAGGAGGGGGCAGAGACGAGCAGTACTTC. As protein: CASSLGGGRDEQYF.

The chain carries TRBV5-6 and TRBJ2-3; 11 bases fit TRBD2. The CDR3 sequence is 15 residues long. Germline V gene lookup returns CDR1 SGHDT and CDR2 YYEEEE. The V segment lost 1 base and the J segment 6 bases; nucleotides outside the gene matches: 4. CDR3: CASSLLAGGQDTQYF. The CDR3 nucleotides read TGTGCCAGCAGCTTGTTAGCGGGGGGGCAGGATACGCAGTATTTT. Drawing the rest from reference TRBV5-6 and TRBJ2-3, the complete variable domain is DAGVTQSPTHLIKTRGQQVTLRCSPKSGHDTVSWYQQALGQGPQFIFQYYEEEERQRGNFPDRFSGHQFPNYSSELNVNALLLGDSALYLCASSLLAGGQDTQYFGPGTRLTVL.

The CDR3 sequence is CASSASRTEAFF. The CDR3 DNA sequence: TGTGCCAGCAGTGCATCGAGAACTGAAGCTTTCTTT. The chain employs TRBV2 and TRBJ1-1, with unresolved D. The CDR3 has 12 residues. Trimming stripped 4 bases from V and 5 bases from J, with 8 bases between. The germline V gene has CDR1 SNHLY and CDR2 FYNNEI.

There are a few counts of this clone. This chain connects TRBV3-1 (or the pseudogene TRBV3-2) to TRBJ2-2; tentatively, D is TRBD2 (5 bases). The CDR3 is 15 amino acids. Trimming left V 6 bases short and J 5 bases short, with 16 bases between. CDR1 and CDR2 (germline): LGHDT, YNNKEL (reference sequence). The CDR3 nucleotides read TGTGCCAGCAGACCCGGGGTAGCTCAAACCGGGGAGCTGTTTTTT. Translating it yields CASRPGVAQTGELFF.

This clone has just a few counts. Here the CDR3 DNA reads TGTGCCAGCAGCGTAAGGGGACAGGCGACGAGGGGCGAGCAGTACTTC. Translated, it gives CASSVRGQATRGEQYF. This chain uses TRBV9 with TRBJ2-7; 8 nucleotides align to TRBD1. Germline CDR1 SGDLS, CDR2 YYNGEE. The CDR3 covers 16 residues. V lost 1 base, J lost 6 bases, and 12 bases stayed unmatched.

J is TRBJ2-5 and V is TRBV2; D is possibly TRBD2 (5 bases). Germline assignment: CDR1 SNHLY and CDR2 FYNNEI. CDR3 length: 12 residues. V shed 6 bases and J shed 5 bases, with 10 bases lying between them. CDR3 DNA sequence: TGTGCCAGCAGCGGACTCCTGGAGACCCAGTACTTC. Encoded protein: CASSGLLETQYF. Full variable domain (remainder filled in from reference TRBV2 and TRBJ2-5): EPEVTQTPSHQVTQMGQEVILRCVPISNHLYFYWYRQILGQKVEFLVSFYNNEISEKSEIFDDQFSVERPDGSNFTLKIRSTKLEDSAMYFCASSGLLETQYFGPGTRLLVL.

The rearrangement joins TRBV11-2 to TRBJ2-1; TRBD1 matches at 8 bases. After removal of 4 bases from V and 5 bases from J, the junction contained 4 bases not matched to a gene. The germline gives CDR1 SGHAT, CDR2 FQNNGV. The CDR3 spans 14 residues. CDR3 sequence (DNA): TGTGCCAGCAGCTCTCGACAGGGGAACAATGAGCAGTTCTTC. This sequence encodes CASSSRQGNNEQFF.

The CDR3 region has the DNA TGTGCCAGCAGTGAACGCCTAGGGGGTAAAGAGACCCAGTACTTC. It yields the protein CASSERLGGKETQYF. The chain links TRBV6-1 to TRBJ2-5; D may be TRBD1 (6 bases). CDR1 and CDR2 (germline): MNHNS, SASEGT. Trimming shortened V by 2 bases and J by 3 bases, and 13 bases separated the two germline ends. The CDR3 spans 15 residues.

The V gene is TRBV5-4, the J gene TRBJ1-1, with 9 bases identical to TRBD1. V was clipped by 4 bases and J by 4 bases; unmatched bases: 8. The germline CDR1 and CDR2 sequences are SGHNT and YYREEE (reference sequence). The CDR3 sequence is 15 residues long. The CDR3 DNA reads as TGTGCCAGCAGCCCCCAACAGGGGGCGACCACTGAAGCTTTCTTT. Its translation is CASSPQQGATTEAFF. The full variable domain, with the rest looked up from reference TRBV5-4 and TRBJ1-1, is ETGVTQSPTHLIKTRGQQVTLRCSSQSGHNTVSWYQQALGQGPQFIFQYYREEENGRGNFPPRFSGLQFPNYSSELNVNALELDDSALYLCASSPQQGATTEAFFGQGTRLTVV.

As for this clone: The identical CDR3 is also encoded by other nucleotide sequences in the sample. The rearrangement joins TRBV19 to TRBJ2-2; the match to TRBD1 covers 9 bases. V lost 9 bases and J lost 6; bases outside the gene matches: 5. Looked up from germline, CDR1 is LNHDA and CDR2 is SQIVND (reference sequence). This CDR3 spans 13 amino acids. Written as DNA, the CDR3 is TGTGCCAGCTCCGGGACAGGGTCCGGGGAGCTGTTTTTT. This sequence encodes CASSGTGSGELFF.

V and J are TRBV30 and TRBJ1-3; 7 bases match TRBD1. This CDR3 has 13 amino acids. V lost 2 bases and J lost 2; bases outside the gene matches: 0. The germline V gene has CDR1 GTSNPN and CDR2 SVGIG (reference sequence). CDR3 nucleotide sequence: TGTGCCTGGAGTCAGGGGGCTGGAAACACCATATATTTT. It encodes CAWSQGAGNTIYF. The full variable domain, completed using reference TRBV30 and TRBJ1-3, is SQTIHQWPATLVQPVGSPLSLECTVEGTSNPNLYWYRQAAGRGLQLLFYSVGIGQISSEVPQNLSASRPQDRQFILSSKKLLLSDSGFYLCAWSQGAGNTIYFGEGSWLTVV.

The chain is built from TRBV19 and TRBJ2-5; TRBD2 matches 9 bases. In germline, CDR1 is LNHDA, CDR2 SQIVND (reference sequence). The CDR3 spans 16 residues. The ends lost 3 bases at V and 5 bases at J; junction bases unmatched: 10. The CDR3 reads CASSISQRGAGETQYF. CDR3 sequence (DNA): TGTGCCAGTAGTATCAGCCAGCGGGGGGCGGGGGAGACCCAGTACTTC.

This chain joins TRBV19 and TRBJ1-1; D gene uncertain. The CDR3 runs 15 residues. Looked up from germline, CDR1 is LNHDA and CDR2 is SQIVND (reference sequence). Trimming cost V 1 base and J 6 bases, with 15 bases left between them. In nucleotides, the CDR3 is TGTGCCAGTAGTATAGGACAATTCCATGGCGCTGAAGCTTTCTTT. This sequence encodes CASSIGQFHGAEAFF.

V gene TRBV5-1 combines with J gene TRBJ1-2, with 11 positions matching TRBD1. The germline gives CDR1 SGHRS, CDR2 YFSETQ. V was clipped by 9 bases and J by 6 bases; unmatched bases: 10. CDR3 size: 14 residues. The chain's CDR3 is CATRSGQGENGYTF. The CDR3 nucleotides read TGCGCCACCAGGTCGGGACAGGGGGAAAATGGCTACACCTTC.

The chain couples TRBV6-2 or TRBV6-3 to TRBJ2-2; D unresolved. This CDR3 has 15 amino acids. CDR1 and CDR2 from the germline V gene are MNHEY and SVGEGT. Trimming took off 3 bases at V and 4 bases at J, with 12 bases between the two ends. CDR3 DNA: TGTGCCAGCAGTTATCTAGAGATTTCCACCGGGGAGCTGTTTTTT. Protein: CASSYLEISTGELFF.

V is TRBV25-1 and J is TRBJ1-2; 8 bases match TRBD1. V lost 6 bases to trimming and J lost 6 bases; unmatched junction nucleotides: 6. This CDR3 is 13 amino acids long. Looked up from germline, CDR1 is MGHDK and CDR2 is SYGVNS. CDR3 DNA: TGTGCCAGCAGACGACAGGGGCTGGATGGCTACACCTTC. As protein: CASRRQGLDGYTF.

The chain uses TRBV2 and TRBJ1-2, with TRBD1 as a possible D gene (6 bases). The ends were cut back, 2 bases at V and 4 bases at J, with 8 bases in the middle. The CDR3 is 13 amino acids. The germline CDR1 and CDR2 sequences are SNHLY and FYNNEI. The CDR3 DNA follows: TGTGCCAGCAGTGAAAGGACAGTCTATGGCTACACCTTC. Protein sequence: CASSERTVYGYTF.

This clone was counted a few times. This chain links TRBV10-3 with TRBJ1-2; no firm D call. Germline loops: CDR1 ENHRY, CDR2 SYGVKD. V lost 3 bases and J 8 bases, leaving 19 bases between the germline ends. The CDR3 consists of 15 residues. The CDR3 is CAISDPKTNLEGYTF. The CDR3 DNA reads as TGTGCCATCAGTGACCCTAAGACTAACTTGGAGGGCTACACCTTC.

The chain recombines TRBV4-1 with TRBJ1-1; 9 nucleotides match TRBD1. The germline V gene encodes CDR1 MGHRA and CDR2 YSYEKL. With V trimmed by 1 base and J by 1 base, 4 bases remained unmatched. CDR3 length: 16 amino acids. The CDR3 loop is CASSQGQGVRNTEAFF. The DNA for the CDR3 is TGCGCCAGCAGCCAAGGACAGGGGGTAAGGAACACTGAAGCTTTCTTT.

The chain carries TRBV14 and TRBJ1-1; unclear D gene. The CDR3 runs to 14 residues. Germline CDR1 is SGHDN and CDR2 is FVKESK. Trimming took off 4 bases at V and 2 bases at J, with 11 bases between the two ends. The CDR3 loop reads CASSPAWPNTEAFF. For the CDR3, the DNA is TGTGCCAGCAGCCCAGCGTGGCCTAACACTGAAGCTTTCTTT.

This chain connects TRBV6-5 to TRBJ1-5, with TRBD1 as a possible D gene (5 bases). This CDR3 is 15 amino acids long. Germline V gene sequence: CDR1 MNHEY, CDR2 SVGAGI. Trimming took 5 bases from V and 3 from J, leaving 14 bases between them. The CDR3 region has the DNA TGTGCCAGCAGTACTGTCCCGGGGGACAATCAGCCCCAGCATTTT. Protein: CASSTVPGDNQPQHF.

The chain has TRBV10-3 and TRBJ1-2, with a tentative D call TRBD1 (5 bases). CDR1 and CDR2 (germline): ENHRY, SYGVKD. The ends were cut back, 2 bases at V and 4 bases at J, with 8 bases in the middle. This CDR3 has 13 residues. The chain's CDR3 is CAISETGPYGYTF. The DNA for the CDR3 is TGTGCCATCAGTGAGACAGGACCCTATGGCTACACCTTC.

This clone was seen only a few times. This rearrangement joins TRBV30 to TRBJ1-6, with D maybe TRBD1 (6 bases). Trimming pared 4 bases from V and 8 bases from J, leaving 21 bases between. The CDR3 extends over 16 amino acids. CDR1 and CDR2 from the germline V gene are GTSNPN and SVGIG (reference sequence). For the CDR3, the DNA is TGTGCCTGGACTGAGCTGGACAGCAGTCTTCATTCACCCCTCCACTTT. It yields the protein CAWTELDSSLHSPLHF. Combining the CDR3 with reference TRBV30 and TRBJ1-6 gives the whole variable domain SQTIHQWPATLVQPVGSPLSLECTVEGTSNPNLYWYRQAAGRGLQLLFYSVGIGQISSEVPQNLSASRPQDRQFILSSKKLLLSDSGFYLCAWTELDSSLHSPLHFGNGTRLTVT.